These 5 T cell receptor beta chains were all obtained from the same sample, sequenced in a study of cytomegalovirus exposure and HLA in healthy donors. 60 Vbeta and 13 Jbeta primers were used in PCR. The data were produced by immunoSEQ multiplex PCR, yet TCRdb's version contains in-frame clones alone and is incomplete. This sample yields just under 65,000 clones, of which 80% are seen a single time; about 4.7% belongs to the top ten. Sequenced material: PBMCs. The origin of the receptors is a woman in her twenties or thirties in good health and CMV-seronegative.

The V call is TRBV29-1, the J call TRBJ2-2; D possibly corresponds to TRBD2 (5 bases). The V end lost 0 bases, the J end lost 0 bases, and 11 bases lay between the germline ends. The CDR3 contains 16 residues. Germline loops: CDR1 SQVTM, CDR2 ANQGSEA. The CDR3 is CSVEDRRQPNTGELFF. The CDR3 nucleotides read TGCAGCGTTGAAGATAGGAGGCAGCCGAACACCGGGGAGCTGTTTTTT.

This clone came up once. The chain couples TRBV30 to TRBJ1-2; D not certain. Trimming stripped 2 bases from V and 14 bases from J, with 15 bases between. Germline loops: CDR1 GTSNPN, CDR2 SVGIG (reference sequence). The CDR3 consists of 11 residues. DNA of the CDR3: TGTGCCTGGAGTCCAAGGGAGGTAAAGACCTTC. Its protein is CAWSPREVKTF.

This chain connects TRBV30 to TRBJ2-7; 13 bases are shared with TRBD2. V was clipped by 3 bases and J by 0 bases; unmatched bases: 11. This CDR3 is built from 18 residues. CDR1 is GTSNPN and CDR2 is SVGIG in the germline V gene (reference sequence). In DNA, the CDR3 is TGTGCCTGGAGGCTCCCGGGACTAGCGGGGAAAGACTCCTACGAGCAGTACTTC. Translating it yields CAWRLPGLAGKDSYEQYF.

The rearrangement links TRBV5-6 to TRBJ2-1, with 8 bases identical to TRBD2. Germline CDR1 and CDR2: SGHDT and YYEEEE. V dropped 0 bases and J dropped 7; count of bases not matched to a gene: 9. This CDR3 comprises 16 residues. DNA of the CDR3: TGTGCCAGCAGCTTGGTTACGGGGGGGCCAAGTAATGAGCAGTTCTTC. Amino acids: CASSLVTGGPSNEQFF. Looking up the rest from reference TRBV5-6 and TRBJ2-1 gives the full variable domain: DAGVTQSPTHLIKTRGQQVTLRCSPKSGHDTVSWYQQALGQGPQFIFQYYEEEERQRGNFPDRFSGHQFPNYSSELNVNALLLGDSALYLCASSLVTGGPSNEQFFGPGTRLTVL.

V usage is TRBV29-1 and J usage is TRBJ2-7; possible D gene TRBD2, 6 bases. The V and J ends lost 4 bases and 2 bases respectively, with 21 bases between them. The CDR3 extends over 16 amino acids. The V gene's germline CDR1 is SQVTM and CDR2 ANQGSEA. The chain's CDR3 is CSVGSRAGQGTYEQYF. The CDR3 DNA reads TGCAGCGTTGGTTCTCGGGCGGGGCAGGGCACCTACGAGCAGTACTTC.